This T cell receptor beta chain appears in the sequencing data of a study of shared clonotypes between healthy human individuals. Across the study: Serving as donors were two women and a few men, whose ages spanned 18 to 49. The study's findings and limits: It was observed that approximately 5% of naive CD4 clonotypes were shared across several donors. In contrast to clonotypes shared by all four donors, non-shared clonotypes had lower generation probabilities.

Comments on this clone: Its antigen is not known. This sample includes further DNA sequences coding for the same CDR3.

The V and J ends lost 7 bases and 2 bases, in that order; junction bases with no gene match: 7. Germline V CDR1 and CDR2: SNHLY, FYNNEI. There are 15 residues in the CDR3. The genomic DNA of each subset was split evenly across several immunoSEQ plates. Sequencing was performed with immunoSEQ multiplex PCR; in TCRdb, only in-frame clones are kept and a portion is missing. The data contain 2.3 million or so clones, 90% to 95% of them singletons. Sequencing was done on a sample of naive CD4+ T cells from PBMCs. Subset given: CD45RA+ positively selected. This rearrangement joins TRBV2 to TRBJ2-2; 7 bases map to TRBD2. The TCR sequence derives from a man between 18 and 35 years old in good health. Some clones in this sample may be carry-over from other donors' samples. CDR3 protein: CASKGTSANTGELFF. As DNA, the CDR3 is TGTGCCAGCAAAGGTACTAGCGCCAACACCGGGGAGCTGTTTTTT.